Shown below are 15 T cell receptor beta chains from a single sample sequenced in a study of identical twins. TCRdb re-derived calls from the 5' RACE reads in MiXCR, one entry per CDR3 protein. The table includes around 960,000 distinct CDR3 sequences, 10% to 15% detected once. These records were also assigned to another study, of yellow fever vaccine responses in identical twins.

Sequencing was done on a sample of PBMCs. Receptors were obtained from a young woman in good health.

The rearrangement joins TRBV19 to TRBJ2-1; D gene ambiguous. Germline CDR1 LNHDA, CDR2 SQIVND (reference sequence). V gave up 3 bases and J gave up 8 bases, with 8 bases separating them. The CDR3 sequence is 12 residues long. Here the CDR3 DNA reads TGTGCCAGTAGTATCAGCAGACATGAGCAGTTCTTC. Protein: CASSISRHEQFF.

This clonotype was observed at least ten times. The V call is TRBV24-1, the J call TRBJ1-2; TRBD1 matches 7 bases. CDR1 is KGHDR and CDR2 is SFDVKD in the germline V gene. The ends lost 5 bases at V and 2 bases at J; junction bases unmatched: 7. The CDR3 covers 15 residues. The CDR3 region has the DNA TGTGCCACCAGTGGTCCGACAGGGACCAACTATGGCTACACCTTC. The encoded protein is CATSGPTGTNYGYTF.

This rearrangement joins TRBV10-3 to TRBJ2-7; D is perhaps TRBD1 (6 bases). This CDR3 has 13 amino acids. The germline V gene has CDR1 ENHRY and CDR2 SYGVKD. The V and J ends lost 6 bases and 2 bases respectively, with 11 bases between them. CDR3 coding DNA: TGTGCCATCAGCCTGGACAGAACCTACGAGCAGTACTTC. Amino acid sequence: CAISLDRTYEQYF.

The CDR3 loop reads CASSWGNQETQYF. In nucleotides, the CDR3 is TGTGCCAGCAGCTGGGGGAATCAAGAGACCCAGTACTTC. The V call is TRBV14, the J call TRBJ2-5, with D perhaps TRBD1 or TRBD2 (5 bases each). The CDR3 totals 13 residues. Looked up from germline, CDR1 is SGHDN and CDR2 is FVKESK. Trimming removed 5 bases at V and 2 bases at J, with 9 bases between.

The chain joins TRBV12-3 or TRBV12-4 to TRBJ2-7; possible D gene TRBD1, 6 bases. CDR3 length: 15 amino acids. Trimming cost V 5 bases and J 3 bases, with 17 bases left between them. CDR3 bases: TGTGCCAGCAGTCCCGGGGCAGGGGAATACTACGAGCAGTACTTC. As protein: CASSPGAGEYYEQYF.

The chain joins TRBV4-1 to TRBJ2-1; 15 bases map to TRBD2. The CDR3 consists of 17 residues. CDR1 and CDR2 from the germline V gene are MGHRA and YSYEKL. Losses at the gene ends were 0 bases for V and 10 bases for J; bases not matched to a gene: 7. In nucleotides, the CDR3 is TGCGCCAGCAGCCAAGAGTCGGGACTAGCGGGGGGCGGGGAGCAGTTCTTC. It encodes CASSQESGLAGGGEQFF.

This clonotype was counted a few times. The V and J genes are TRBV29-1 and TRBJ2-7; 12 nucleotides align to TRBD2. Germline trimming cut 1 base from V and 6 bases from J; bases unmatched to any gene: 10. CDR1 SQVTM and CDR2 ANQGSEA come from the germline V gene. This CDR3 has 16 residues. The CDR3 bases are TGCAGCGTTGAAGGAGTGACTAGCGGGAGAAGTGGCGAGCAGTACTTC. Protein: CSVEGVTSGRSGEQYF.

The chain has TRBV3-1 and TRBJ2-5, with 12 positions matching TRBD1. Looked up from germline, CDR1 is LGHDT and CDR2 is YNNKEL (reference sequence). The length of the CDR3 is 14 residues. J lost 7 bases, V lost 6 bases, and 6 bases had no gene match. In DNA form, the CDR3 reads TGTGCCAGCAGGGCCGGGACAGGGGGCGGGACCCAGTACTTC. Protein product: CASRAGTGGGTQYF.

The chain combines TRBV19 with TRBJ2-5; no clear D gene. The CDR3 sequence is 15 residues long. Germline V CDR1 and CDR2: LNHDA, SQIVND (reference sequence). The V end was cut by 5 bases, the J end by 5 bases, with 18 bases between. The CDR3, as DNA: TGTGCCAGTAGTCCCTCGCCCGCACTTGGGGAGACCCAGTACTTC. Amino acid sequence: CASSPSPALGETQYF. Full variable domain (missing parts from reference TRBV19 and TRBJ2-5): DGGITQSPKYLFRKEGQNVTLSCEQNLNHDAMYWYRQDPGQGLRLIYYSQIVNDFQKGDIAEGYSVSREKKESFPLTVTSAQKNPTAFYLCASSPSPALGETQYFGPGTRLLVL.

This clonotype has just a few counts. This chain joins TRBV7-2 and TRBJ2-1; 9 bases match TRBD2. Germline V lookup: CDR1 SGHTA, CDR2 FQGNSA. The CDR3 spans 16 residues. V dropped 1 base and J dropped 4; count of bases not matched to a gene: 5. In DNA, the CDR3 is TGTGCCAGCAGCTTAGTAACGCTAGCGGGGTACAATGAGCAGTTCTTC. Protein: CASSLVTLAGYNEQFF.

J is TRBJ2-3 and V is TRBV2; 8 bases map to TRBD2. The CDR3 loop spans 17 amino acids. Germline loops: CDR1 SNHLY, CDR2 FYNNEI. The junction had 17 bases not matched to a gene; V was cut back by 6 bases and J by 6 bases. Here the CDR3 DNA reads TGTGCCAGCAGCCACCCCACCCCGGCGGGGGGTGTCGATACGCAGTATTTT. It yields the protein CASSHPTPAGGVDTQYF.

This clonotype was counted a few times. The chain carries TRBV12-3 or TRBV12-4 and TRBJ2-7; perhaps TRBD1 as D (5 bases). This CDR3 is 14 amino acids long. The germline V and J ends were trimmed by 1 base and 6 bases, with 13 bases remaining between them. In nucleotides, the CDR3 is TGTGCCAGCAGTTTAGGAAGGGGCCCGTTCGAGCAGTACTTC. It encodes CASSLGRGPFEQYF.

This clonotype was recorded many times. The chain combines TRBV5-1 with TRBJ2-1; 7 nucleotides match TRBD2. CDR3 length: 14 amino acids. Germline lookup yields CDR1 SGHRS and CDR2 YFSETQ. After removal of 1 base from V and 5 bases from J, the junction contained 3 bases not matched to a gene. CDR3 amino acids: CASSLSLADNEQFF. Here the CDR3 DNA reads TGCGCCAGCAGCTTGTCCCTAGCGGACAATGAGCAGTTCTTC.

The V gene is TRBV3-1, the J gene TRBJ2-1; 8 bases line up with TRBD1. Unmatched junction bases numbered 7, after V lost 4 bases and J lost 5 bases. In germline, CDR1 is LGHDT, CDR2 YNNKEL (reference sequence). The CDR3 has 15 amino acids. The CDR3 region has the DNA TGTGCCAGCAGCCCTATGCGGGGACAGGACAATGAGCAGTTCTTC. Residues: CASSPMRGQDNEQFF.

This clonotype has a handful of counts. This rearrangement joins TRBV7-9 to TRBJ2-3; tentative D call: TRBD1 (5 bases). Germline CDR1 reads SEHNR; CDR2 reads FQNEAQ (reference sequence). This CDR3 has 15 amino acids. The V end lost 0 bases, the J end lost 2 bases, and 9 bases lay between the germline ends. The CDR3 is CASSLAGAATDTQYF. The CDR3 bases are TGTGCCAGCAGCTTAGCAGGGGCAGCCACAGATACGCAGTATTTT. Looking up the rest from reference TRBV7-9 and TRBJ2-3 gives the full variable domain: DTGVSQNPRHKITKRGQNVTFRCDPISEHNRLYWYRQTLGQGPEFLTYFQNEAQLEKSRLLSDRFSAERPKGSFSTLEIQRTEQGDSAMYLCASSLAGAATDTQYFGPGTRLTVL.